This TCR beta chain was sequenced for a study of T cell responses to AZD1222 COVID-19 vaccine. Study as a whole: Second-dose intervals of approximately 4 or approximately 12 weeks were pooled.

Points from the study as a whole: Spike-wide vaccine-associated CD4 TCRs dominated at 160-218 and 743-854. Per reports, nearly half of all spike-specific TCRs target regions that are unmutated in variants. Only 5 or 6 AZD1222 recipients were seropositive at baseline.

V gave up 5 bases and J gave up 2 bases, with 14 bases separating them. This CDR3 contains 14 residues. Germline V lookup: CDR1 SGHRS, CDR2 YFSETQ. A word on this clone: Its matching antigen is unknown.

Sequenced by immunoSEQ multiplex PCR; TCRdb stores in-frame clones only, minus some. Among some 55,000 clones, roughly 87% were seen once, and the ten largest hold roughly 4%. The chain uses TRBV5-1 and TRBJ2-7; D remains ambiguous. The sample in question was peripheral blood, obtained on day 0 of AZD1222 vaccination. This clonotype was obtained from an adult in good health. CDR3 nucleotide sequence: TGCGCCAGCAGTTACGAAGGTACACCCTACGAGCAGTACTTC. The encoded protein is CASSYEGTPYEQYF.